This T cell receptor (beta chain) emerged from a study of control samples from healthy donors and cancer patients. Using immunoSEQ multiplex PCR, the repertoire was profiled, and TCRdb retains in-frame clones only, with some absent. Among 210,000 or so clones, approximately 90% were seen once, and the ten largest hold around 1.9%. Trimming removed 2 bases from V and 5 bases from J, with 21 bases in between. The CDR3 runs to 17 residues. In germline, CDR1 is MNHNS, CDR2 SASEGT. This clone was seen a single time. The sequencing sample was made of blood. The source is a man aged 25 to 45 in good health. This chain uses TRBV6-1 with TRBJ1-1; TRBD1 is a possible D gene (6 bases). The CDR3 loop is CASSETGNPGSWTEAFF. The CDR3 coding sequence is TGTGCCAGCAGTGAAACAGGGAACCCGGGGAGTTGGACTGAAGCTTTCTTT.